This T cell receptor (beta chain) is from a study of human T cells and chemical hapten exposure. Via MiXCR, TCRdb re-called the RACE reads, giving one row per CDR3 protein. The sample has about 80,000 distinct CDR3 sequences; 14% are singletons. Time point specified: pre-sensitization, week 0. The treatment denotes: therapeutic diphenylcyclopropenone sensitization with weekly scalp DPC. V shed 0 bases, J shed 0 bases, and the junction held 6 bases outside the gene matches. The CDR3 length is 16 residues. Germline assignment: CDR1 SGHNT and CDR2 YYREEE (reference sequence). This clonotype was sampled from a woman aged 45-59 years with alopecia areata. Some clones in this sample may be carry-over from other donors' samples. This chain joins TRBV5-4 and TRBJ2-7; 7 bases align to TRBD2. The material sequenced was whole blood, taken in connection with sensitization to the hapten diphenylcyclopropenone (DPC). Here the CDR3 reads CASSLVLGGSSYEQYF. The CDR3 region has the DNA TGTGCCAGCAGCTTGGTCCTGGGCGGGAGCTCCTACGAGCAGTACTTC.